This TCR beta chain was identified during a study of tumor-infiltrating lymphocytes in localized non-small cell lung cancer. Study outcomes and limitations: Different pieces of the same tissue were used for each assay.

On this clone itself: Its antigen is as yet unknown.

V was clipped by 7 bases and J by 2 bases; unmatched bases: 7. This CDR3 is built from 14 residues. Germline loops: CDR1 SNHLY, CDR2 FYNNEI. Assay used: immunoSEQ multiplex PCR; TCRdb lists only in-frame clones, some missing. The sample yields around 21,000 clones, 70% to 80% seen once. This sequence was found in a human donor with non-small cell lung cancer. The V gene is TRBV2, the J gene TRBJ1-2, with 7 bases identical to TRBD1. Sequenced: lung tumor tissue. The CDR3 reads CASTPGQPNYGYTF. CDR3 in DNA: TGTGCCAGCACCCCGGGACAGCCCAACTATGGCTACACCTTC.